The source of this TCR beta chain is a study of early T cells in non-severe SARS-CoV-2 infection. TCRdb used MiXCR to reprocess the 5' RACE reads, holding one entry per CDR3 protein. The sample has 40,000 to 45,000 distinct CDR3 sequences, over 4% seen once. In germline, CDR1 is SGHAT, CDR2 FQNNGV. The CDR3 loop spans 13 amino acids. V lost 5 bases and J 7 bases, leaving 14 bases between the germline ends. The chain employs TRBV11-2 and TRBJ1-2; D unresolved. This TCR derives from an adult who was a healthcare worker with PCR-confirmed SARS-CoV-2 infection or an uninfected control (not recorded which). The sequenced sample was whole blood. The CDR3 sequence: CASSPRTDPGYTF. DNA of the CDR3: TGTGCCAGCAGCCCCCGGACGGACCCTGGCTACACCTTC.